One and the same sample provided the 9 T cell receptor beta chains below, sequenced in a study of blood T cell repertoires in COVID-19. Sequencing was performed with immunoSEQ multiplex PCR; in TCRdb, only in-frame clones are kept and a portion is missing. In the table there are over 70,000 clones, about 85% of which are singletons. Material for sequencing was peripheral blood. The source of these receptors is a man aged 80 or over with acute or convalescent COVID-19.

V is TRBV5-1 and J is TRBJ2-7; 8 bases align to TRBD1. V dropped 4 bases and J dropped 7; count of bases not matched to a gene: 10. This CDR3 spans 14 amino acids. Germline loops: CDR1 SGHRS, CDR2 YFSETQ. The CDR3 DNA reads TGCGCCAGCAGCCCCGGACAGGGTTTAAGGGAGCAGTACTTC. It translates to CASSPGQGLREQYF.

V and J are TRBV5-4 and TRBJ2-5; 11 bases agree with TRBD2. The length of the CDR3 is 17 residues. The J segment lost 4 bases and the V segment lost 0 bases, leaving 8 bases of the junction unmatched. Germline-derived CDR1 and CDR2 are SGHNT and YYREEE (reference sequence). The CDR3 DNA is TGTGCCAGCAGCTTGGGAACTAGCGGGGGCCGTCGAGAGACCCAGTACTTC. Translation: CASSLGTSGGRRETQYF. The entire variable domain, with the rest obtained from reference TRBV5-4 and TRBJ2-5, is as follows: ETGVTQSPTHLIKTRGQQVTLRCSSQSGHNTVSWYQQALGQGPQFIFQYYREEENGRGNFPPRFSGLQFPNYSSELNVNALELDDSALYLCASSLGTSGGRRETQYFGPGTRLLVL.

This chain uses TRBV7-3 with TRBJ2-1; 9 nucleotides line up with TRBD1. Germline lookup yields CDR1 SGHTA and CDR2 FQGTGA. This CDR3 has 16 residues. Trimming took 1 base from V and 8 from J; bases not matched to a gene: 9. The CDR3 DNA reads TGTGCCAGCAGCTTAAGCCGGGACAGGGTTTTACATGAGCAGTTCTTC. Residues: CASSLSRDRVLHEQFF.

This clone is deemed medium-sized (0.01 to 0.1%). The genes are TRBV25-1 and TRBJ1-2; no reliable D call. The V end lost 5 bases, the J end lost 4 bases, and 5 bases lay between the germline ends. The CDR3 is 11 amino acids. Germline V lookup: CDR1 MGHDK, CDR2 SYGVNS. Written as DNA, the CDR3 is TGTGCCAGCAGTTTCCTCTATGGCTACACCTTC. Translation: CASSFLYGYTF.

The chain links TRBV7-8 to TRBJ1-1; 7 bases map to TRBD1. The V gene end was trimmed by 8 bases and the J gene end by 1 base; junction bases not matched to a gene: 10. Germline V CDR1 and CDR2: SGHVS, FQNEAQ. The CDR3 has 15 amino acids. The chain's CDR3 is CASHSGQISNTEAFF. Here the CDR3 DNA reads TGTGCCAGCCACTCGGGACAGATCTCGAACACTGAAGCTTTCTTT.

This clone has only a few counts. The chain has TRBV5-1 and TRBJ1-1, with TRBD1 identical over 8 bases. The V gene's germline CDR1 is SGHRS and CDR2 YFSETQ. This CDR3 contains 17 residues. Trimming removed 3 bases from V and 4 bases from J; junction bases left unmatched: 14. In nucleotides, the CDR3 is TGCGCCAGCAGCTCACCCACCTCAGGGGGCCAAAGCACTGAAGCTTTCTTT. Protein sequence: CASSSPTSGGQSTEAFF.

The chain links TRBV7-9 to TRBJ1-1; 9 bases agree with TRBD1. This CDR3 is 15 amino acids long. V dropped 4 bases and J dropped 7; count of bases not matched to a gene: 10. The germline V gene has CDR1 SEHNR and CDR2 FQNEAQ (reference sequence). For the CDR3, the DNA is TGTGCCAGCAGCTCGGACAGGGGCCTGACGGGTGAAGCTTTCTTT. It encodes CASSSDRGLTGEAFF.

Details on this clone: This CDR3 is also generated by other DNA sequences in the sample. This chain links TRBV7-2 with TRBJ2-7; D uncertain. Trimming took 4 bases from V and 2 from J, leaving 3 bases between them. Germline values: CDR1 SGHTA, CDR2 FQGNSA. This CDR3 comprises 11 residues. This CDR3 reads CASSSTYEQYF. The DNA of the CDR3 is TGTGCCAGCAGCTCTACCTACGAGCAGTACTTC. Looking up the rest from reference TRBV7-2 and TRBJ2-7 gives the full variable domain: GAGVSQSPSNKVTEKGKDVELRCDPISGHTALYWYRQSLGQGLEFLIYFQGNSAPDKSGLPSDRFSAERTGGSVSTLTIQRTQQEDSAVYLCASSSTYEQYFGPGTRLTVT.

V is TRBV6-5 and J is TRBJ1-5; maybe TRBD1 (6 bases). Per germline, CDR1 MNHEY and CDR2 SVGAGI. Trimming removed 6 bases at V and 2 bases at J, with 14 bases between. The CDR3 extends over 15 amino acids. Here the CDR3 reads CASRVQGKGNQPQHF. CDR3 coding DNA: TGTGCCAGCAGAGTACAGGGAAAGGGCAATCAGCCCCAGCATTTT.